This is a list of T cell receptor beta chains from one sample in a study of CD8+ T cells in alopecia areata. Only in-frame clones appear in the TCRdb table, and some are missing; sequencing was by immunoSEQ multiplex PCR. This table has roughly 250,000 clones, over 45% appearing once. This sample comprised CD4+ T cells sorted from blood, obtained around week 54, from a patient treated with tofacitinib. These TCRs come from a human donor with alopecia areata. The CDR3 runs from the conserved cysteine through the conserved F or W. The D gene is left open where the match is weak. The listing skips clone size in some rows; elsewhere it reads once, few, many or a size class.

>TRBD1|NA|TRBV6-5|TRBJ2-1
TGTGCCATCTTTGACAGGGTAGGCAATGAGCAGTTCTTC
CAIFDRVGNEQFF
>TRBD1|NA|TRBV30|TRBJ1-6
TGTGCCTGGAGTTTGACAGGGGACAAATCACCCCTCCACTTT
CAWSLTGDKSPLHF
>TRBD1|NA|TRBV7-2|TRBJ2-7
TGTGCCAGCAGCTTAGGGTGGGGACAGGGCTACGAGCAGTACTTC
CASSLGWGQGYEQYF
>NA|NA|TRBV5-6|TRBJ2-7
TGTGCCAGCAGCTTTTCTTTGGCGGGGGCTCGCCTCGAGCAGTACTTC
CASSFSLAGARLEQYF
>NA|few|TRBV9|TRBJ2-2
TGTGCCAGCAGCGTAGTCCCGGGGAACACCGGGGAGCTGTTTTTT
CASSVVPGNTGELFF
>TRBD2|few|TRBV29-1|TRBJ2-7
TGCAGCGTTGAAGGAGCTAGCGGGGGGTCCGTATCCTACGAGCAGTACTTC
CSVEGASGGSVSYEQYF
>NA|NA|TRBV9|TRBJ2-5
TGTGCCAGCAGCACATCAGGGGTCCAAGAGACCCAGTACTTC
CASSTSGVQETQYF
>NA|NA|TRBV30|TRBJ1-1
TGTGCCTGGAGTGTTAGGAGGGGCACTGAAGCTTTCTTT
CAWSVRRGTEAFF
>NA|NA|TRBV29-1|TRBJ1-2
TGCAGCGTATCCCAGGCCTATGGCTACACCTTC
CSVSQAYGYTF
>NA|NA|TRBV30|TRBJ1-2
TGTGCCTGGAGTACCACCCAGAACAATGGCTACACCTTC
CAWSTTQNNGYTF
>TRBD2|few|TRBV7-3|TRBJ2-1
TGTGCCAGCAGCTTCCTAGCGGGGGCAGGTGAGCAGTTCTTC
CASSFLAGAGEQFF
>NA|NA|TRBV10-3|TRBJ2-6
TGTGCCATCAGTGGGGCCGGGACGAATCTCGTCCTGACTTTC
CAISGAGTNLVLTF
>TRBD1|NA|TRBV30|TRBJ1-4
TGTGCCTGGAGCCAGGGGGCGGTGGAAAAACTGTTTTTT
CAWSQGAVEKLFF
>NA|NA|TRBV30|TRBJ1-2
TGTGCCTGGACAGCCGGGTCGTCTAACTATGGCTACACCTTC
CAWTAGSSNYGYTF
>NA|NA|TRBV29-1|TRBJ2-2
TGCAGCGTTGAAGATTTCAGTACGAACACCGGGGAGCTGTTTTTT
CSVEDFSTNTGELFF
>NA|NA|TRBV2|TRBJ2-1
TGTGCCAGCAGTGAAGTGTTTGAGCAGTTCTTC
CASSEVFEQFF
>TRBD1|NA|TRBV29-1|TRBJ2-7
TGCAGCGTTGTTGACAGGGGGTCCTACGAGCAGTACTTC
CSVVDRGSYEQYF